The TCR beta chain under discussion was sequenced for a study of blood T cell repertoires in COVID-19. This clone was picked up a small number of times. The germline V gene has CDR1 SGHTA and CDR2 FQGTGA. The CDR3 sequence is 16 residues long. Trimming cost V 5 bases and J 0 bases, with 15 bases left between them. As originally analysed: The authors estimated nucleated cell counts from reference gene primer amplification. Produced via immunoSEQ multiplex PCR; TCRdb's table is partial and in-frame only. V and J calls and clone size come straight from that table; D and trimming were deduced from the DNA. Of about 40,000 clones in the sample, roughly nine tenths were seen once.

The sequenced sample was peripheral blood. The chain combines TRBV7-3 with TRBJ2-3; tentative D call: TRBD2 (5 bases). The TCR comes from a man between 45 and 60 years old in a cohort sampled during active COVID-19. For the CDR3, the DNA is TGTGCCAGCAGCCGGACTGGATTACTTAGCACAGATACGCAGTATTTT. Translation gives CASSRTGLLSTDTQYF.